This T cell receptor beta chain was recorded in a study of shared clonotypes between healthy human individuals. Study context: The donor group consisted of two women and a few men, aged 18 to 49.

To note about this clone: Its cognate antigen is unknown.

The study's findings and limits: Around 5% was the fraction of naive CD4 clonotypes found shared across several donors.

The germline V gene has CDR1 SGHNT and CDR2 YENEEA. Trimming stripped 0 bases from V and 1 base from J, with 10 bases between. The CDR3 length is 16 residues. Clones were sequenced by immunoSEQ multiplex PCR, and TCRdb holds only the in-frame ones, with some missing. This table has millions of clones, around nine tenths appearing once. Sequenced material: naive CD4+ T cells sorted from blood. Subset in this sample: CD45RA+ positively selected. This clonotype was obtained from a man younger than 30 in good health. V gene TRBV11-3 combines with J gene TRBJ2-1, with a tentative D call TRBD1 (6 bases). In DNA, the CDR3 is TGTGCCAGCAGCTTAGATCCCAGGGGATCCTACAATGAGCAGTTCTTC. It is translated as CASSLDPRGSYNEQFF.